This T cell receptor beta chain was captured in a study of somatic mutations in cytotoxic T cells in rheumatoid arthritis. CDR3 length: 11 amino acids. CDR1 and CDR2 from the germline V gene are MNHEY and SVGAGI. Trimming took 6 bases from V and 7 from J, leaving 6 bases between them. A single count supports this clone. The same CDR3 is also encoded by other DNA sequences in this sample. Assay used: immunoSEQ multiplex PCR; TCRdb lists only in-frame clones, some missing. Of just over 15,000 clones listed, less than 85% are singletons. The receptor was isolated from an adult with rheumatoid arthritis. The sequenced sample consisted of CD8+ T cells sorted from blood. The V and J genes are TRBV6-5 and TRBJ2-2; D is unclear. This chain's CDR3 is CASRRGGELFF. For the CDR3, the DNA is TGTGCCAGCAGGCGAGGCGGGGAGCTGTTTTTT.